This T cell receptor (beta chain) was sequenced for a study of shared clonotypes between healthy human individuals. The CDR3 sequence is 12 residues long. From germline, CDR1 is MNHGY and CDR2 SVAAGI. With 9 bases removed from V and 0 bases from J, the gap between germline ends came to 9 bases. The method was immunoSEQ multiplex PCR; TCRdb's version includes in-frame clones alone and lacks a portion of them. The sample carries under 1 million clones, about 96% recorded once. This clone was seen a handful of times. Naive CD8 isolation took CD45RO-negative cells positively selected for CCR7 and excluded terminally differentiated effector memory CD45RA+ cells.

The TCR comes from a young man in good health. The chain is built from TRBV6-9 and TRBJ2-7; D perhaps matches TRBD1 (5 bases). Sequences were obtained from naive CD8+ T cells sorted from blood. CDR3 bases: TGTGCCAGAGGACACCTCTCCTACGAGCAGTACTTC. It codes for CARGHLSYEQYF.